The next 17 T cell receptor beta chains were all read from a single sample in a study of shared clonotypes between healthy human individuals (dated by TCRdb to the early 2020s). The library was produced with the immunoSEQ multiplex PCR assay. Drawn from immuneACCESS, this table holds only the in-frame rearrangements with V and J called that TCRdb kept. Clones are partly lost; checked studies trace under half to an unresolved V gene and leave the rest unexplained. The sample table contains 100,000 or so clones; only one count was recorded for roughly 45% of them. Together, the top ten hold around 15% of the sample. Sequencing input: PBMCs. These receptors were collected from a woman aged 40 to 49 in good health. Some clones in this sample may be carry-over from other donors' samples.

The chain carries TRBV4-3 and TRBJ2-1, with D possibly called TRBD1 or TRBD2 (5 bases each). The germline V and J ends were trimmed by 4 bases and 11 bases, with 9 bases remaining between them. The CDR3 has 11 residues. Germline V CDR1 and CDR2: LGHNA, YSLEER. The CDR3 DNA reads TGCGCCAGCAGCCGCCGGGGACAGCAGTTCTTC. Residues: CASSRRGQQFF.

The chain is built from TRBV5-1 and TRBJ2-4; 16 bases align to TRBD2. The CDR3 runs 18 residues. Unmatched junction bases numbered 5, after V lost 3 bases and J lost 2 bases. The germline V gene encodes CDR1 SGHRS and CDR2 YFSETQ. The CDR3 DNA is TGCGCCAGCAGCTCGGGACTAGCGGGAGGGCCAACCAAAAACATTCAGTACTTC. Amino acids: CASSSGLAGGPTKNIQYF. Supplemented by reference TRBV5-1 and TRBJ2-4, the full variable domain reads KAGVTQTPRYLIKTRGQQVTLSCSPISGHRSVSWYQQTPGQGLQFLFEYFSETQRNKGNFPGRFSGRQFSNSRSEMNVSTLELGDSALYLCASSSGLAGGPTKNIQYFGAGTRLSVL.

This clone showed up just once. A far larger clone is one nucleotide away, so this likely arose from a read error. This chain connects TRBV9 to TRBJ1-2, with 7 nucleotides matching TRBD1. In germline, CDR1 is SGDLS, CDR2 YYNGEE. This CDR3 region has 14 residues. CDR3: CASSTRQGNCGYTF. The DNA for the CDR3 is TGTGCCAGCAGCACTCGACAGGGAAACTGTGGCTACACCTTC.

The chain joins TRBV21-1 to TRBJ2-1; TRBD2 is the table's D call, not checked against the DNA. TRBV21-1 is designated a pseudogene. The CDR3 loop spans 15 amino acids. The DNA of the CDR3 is TGTGCCAGCAGCTTAGCGGGAGGGATTAGGAATGAGCAGTTCTTC. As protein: CASSLAGGIRNEQFF.

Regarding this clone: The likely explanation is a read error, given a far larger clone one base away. CDR3 in DNA: TGTGCCGGCAGCCCCGGTCGCGCTAACTATGGCTACACCTTC. Its translation: CAGSPGRANYGYTF. The chain has TRBV7-2 and TRBJ1-2; D not resolved. Germline V CDR1 and CDR2: SGHTA, FQGNSA. The CDR3 consists of 14 residues.

Here the CDR3 reads CASSQAGGTPYEQYF. For the CDR3, the DNA is TGCGCCAGCAGCCAAGCGGGAGGGACCCCATACGAGCAGTACTTC. V is TRBV4-1 and J is TRBJ2-5, with TRBD2 matching over 8 bases. The assigned J gene may be wrong: the sequence end matches TRBJ2-7 better. The CDR3 spans 15 residues. Germline CDR1 is MGHRA and CDR2 is YSYEKL.

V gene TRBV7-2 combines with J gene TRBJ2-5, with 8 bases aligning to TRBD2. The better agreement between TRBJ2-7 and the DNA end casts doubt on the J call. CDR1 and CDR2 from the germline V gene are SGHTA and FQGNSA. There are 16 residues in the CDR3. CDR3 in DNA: TGTGCCAGCAGCTTACACGGGGCGAGACTAGCGTACGAGCAGTACTTC. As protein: CASSLHGARLAYEQYF.

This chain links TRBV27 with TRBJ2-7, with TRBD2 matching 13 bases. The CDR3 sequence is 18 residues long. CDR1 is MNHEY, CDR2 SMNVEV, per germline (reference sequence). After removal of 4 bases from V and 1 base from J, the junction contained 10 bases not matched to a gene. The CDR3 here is CASSYGLAGVRGSYEQYF. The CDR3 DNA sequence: TGTGCCAGCAGTTACGGACTAGCGGGAGTCCGGGGATCCTACGAGCAGTACTTC.

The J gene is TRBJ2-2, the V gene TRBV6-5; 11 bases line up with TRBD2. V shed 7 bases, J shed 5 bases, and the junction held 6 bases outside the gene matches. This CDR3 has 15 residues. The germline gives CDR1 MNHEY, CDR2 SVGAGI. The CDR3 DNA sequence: TGTGCCAGCAATCTAGCGGGAGGTATGACCGGGGAGCTGTTTTTT. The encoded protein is CASNLAGGMTGELFF.

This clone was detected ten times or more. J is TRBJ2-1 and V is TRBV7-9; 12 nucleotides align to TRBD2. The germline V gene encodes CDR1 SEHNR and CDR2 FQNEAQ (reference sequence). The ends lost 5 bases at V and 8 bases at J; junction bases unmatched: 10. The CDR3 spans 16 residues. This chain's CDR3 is CASSLKTSGSIDEQFF. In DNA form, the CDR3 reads TGTGCCAGCAGCCTCAAGACTAGCGGGAGCATCGATGAGCAGTTCTTC.

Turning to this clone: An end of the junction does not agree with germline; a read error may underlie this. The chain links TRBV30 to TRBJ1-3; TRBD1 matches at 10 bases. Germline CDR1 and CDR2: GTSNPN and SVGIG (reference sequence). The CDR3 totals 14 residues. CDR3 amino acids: CAWSVFGGLGQGHF. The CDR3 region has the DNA TGTGCCTGGAGTGTATTCGGAGGCTTGGGACAGGGGCATTTT.

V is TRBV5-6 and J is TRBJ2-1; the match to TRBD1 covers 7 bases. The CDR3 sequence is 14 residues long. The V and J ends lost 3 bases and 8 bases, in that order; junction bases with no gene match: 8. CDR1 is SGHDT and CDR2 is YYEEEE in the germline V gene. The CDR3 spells CASSSGQWGDEQFF. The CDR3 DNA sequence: TGTGCCAGCAGCTCGGGACAGTGGGGAGATGAGCAGTTCTTC.

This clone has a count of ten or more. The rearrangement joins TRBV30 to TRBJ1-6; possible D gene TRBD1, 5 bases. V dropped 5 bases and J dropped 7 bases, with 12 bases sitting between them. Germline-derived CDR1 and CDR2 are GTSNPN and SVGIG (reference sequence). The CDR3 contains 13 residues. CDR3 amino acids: CAWAGIDNSPLHF. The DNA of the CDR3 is TGTGCCTGGGCAGGGATTGACAATTCACCCCTCCACTTT. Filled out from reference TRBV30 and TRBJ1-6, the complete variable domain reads SQTIHQWPATLVQPVGSPLSLECTVEGTSNPNLYWYRQAAGRGLQLLFYSVGIGQISSEVPQNLSASRPQDRQFILSSKKLLLSDSGFYLCAWAGIDNSPLHFGNGTRLTVT.

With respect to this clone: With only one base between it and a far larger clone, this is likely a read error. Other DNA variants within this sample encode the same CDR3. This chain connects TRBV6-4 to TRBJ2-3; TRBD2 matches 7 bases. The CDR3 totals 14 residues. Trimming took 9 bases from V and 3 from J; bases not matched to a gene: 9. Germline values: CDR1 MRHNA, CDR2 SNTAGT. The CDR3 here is CASSLAGETDTQYF. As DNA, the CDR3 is TGTGCCAGTTCACTGGCGGGAGAAACAGATACGCAGTATTTT.

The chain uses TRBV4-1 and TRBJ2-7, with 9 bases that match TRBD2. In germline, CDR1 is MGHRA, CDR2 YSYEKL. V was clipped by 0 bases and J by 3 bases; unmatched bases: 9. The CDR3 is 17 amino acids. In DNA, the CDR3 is TGCGCCAGCAGCCAAGATTCTAGCGGGATGAACCGCTACGAGCAGTACTTC. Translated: CASSQDSSGMNRYEQYF.

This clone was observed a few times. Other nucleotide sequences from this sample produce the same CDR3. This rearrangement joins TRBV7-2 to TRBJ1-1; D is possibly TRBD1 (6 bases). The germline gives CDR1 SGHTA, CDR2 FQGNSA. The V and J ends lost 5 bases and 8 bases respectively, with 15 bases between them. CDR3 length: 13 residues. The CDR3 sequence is CASSILRGGEAFF. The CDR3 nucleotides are TGTGCCAGCAGCATTCTCAGGGGCGGAGAAGCTTTCTTT.

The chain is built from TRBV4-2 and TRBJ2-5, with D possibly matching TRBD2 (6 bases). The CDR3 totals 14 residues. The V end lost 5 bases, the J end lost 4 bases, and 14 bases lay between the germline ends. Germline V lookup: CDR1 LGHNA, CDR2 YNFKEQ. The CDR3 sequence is CASSSREDPETQYF. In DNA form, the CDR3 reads TGTGCCAGCAGCTCAAGGGAGGACCCAGAGACCCAGTACTTC.